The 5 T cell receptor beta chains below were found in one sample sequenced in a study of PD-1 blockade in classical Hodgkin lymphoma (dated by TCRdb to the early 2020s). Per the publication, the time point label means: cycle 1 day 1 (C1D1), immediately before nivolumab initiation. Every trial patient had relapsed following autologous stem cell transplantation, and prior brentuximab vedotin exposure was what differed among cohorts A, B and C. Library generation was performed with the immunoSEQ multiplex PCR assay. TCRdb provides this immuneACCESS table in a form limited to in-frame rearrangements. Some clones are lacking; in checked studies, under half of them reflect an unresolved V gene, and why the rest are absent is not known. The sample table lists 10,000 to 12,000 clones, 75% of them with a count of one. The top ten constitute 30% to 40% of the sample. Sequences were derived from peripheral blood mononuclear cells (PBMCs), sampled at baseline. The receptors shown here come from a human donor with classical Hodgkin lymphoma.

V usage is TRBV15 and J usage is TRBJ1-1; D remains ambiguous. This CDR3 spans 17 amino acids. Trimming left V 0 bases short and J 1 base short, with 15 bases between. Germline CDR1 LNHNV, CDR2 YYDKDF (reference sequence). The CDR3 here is CATSRDPPGRRNTEAFF. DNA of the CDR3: TGTGCCACCAGCAGAGACCCACCTGGCAGGAGGAACACTGAAGCTTTCTTT.

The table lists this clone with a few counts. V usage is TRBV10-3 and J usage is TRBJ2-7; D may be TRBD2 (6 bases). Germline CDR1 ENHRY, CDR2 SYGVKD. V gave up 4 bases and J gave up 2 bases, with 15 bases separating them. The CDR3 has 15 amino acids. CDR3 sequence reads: CAISGGADAAYEQYF. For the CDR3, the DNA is TGTGCCATCAGTGGCGGGGCGGACGCTGCCTACGAGCAGTACTTC.

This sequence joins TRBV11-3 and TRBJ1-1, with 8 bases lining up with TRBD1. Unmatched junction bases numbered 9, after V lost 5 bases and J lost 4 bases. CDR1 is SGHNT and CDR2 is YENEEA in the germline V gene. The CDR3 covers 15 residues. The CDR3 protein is CASSPGTGWGTEAFF. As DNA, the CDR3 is TGTGCCAGCAGCCCGGGGACAGGCTGGGGCACTGAAGCTTTCTTT.

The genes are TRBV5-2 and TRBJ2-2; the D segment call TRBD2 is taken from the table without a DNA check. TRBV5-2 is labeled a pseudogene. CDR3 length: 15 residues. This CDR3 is CASSLGGVRTGELFF. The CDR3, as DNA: TGTGCCAGCAGCTTAGGAGGGGTCCGCACCGGGGAGCTGTTTTTT.

The CDR3 loop is CASSTRREFQETQYF. Here the CDR3 DNA reads TGTGCCAGCAGTACACGCCGGGAATTCCAAGAGACCCAGTACTTC. The J gene is TRBJ2-5, the V gene TRBV5-4, with a possible D match to TRBD2 (5 bases). V dropped 5 bases and J dropped 1 base, with 15 bases sitting between them. The CDR3 runs to 15 residues. The germline gives CDR1 SGHNT, CDR2 YYREEE (reference sequence).